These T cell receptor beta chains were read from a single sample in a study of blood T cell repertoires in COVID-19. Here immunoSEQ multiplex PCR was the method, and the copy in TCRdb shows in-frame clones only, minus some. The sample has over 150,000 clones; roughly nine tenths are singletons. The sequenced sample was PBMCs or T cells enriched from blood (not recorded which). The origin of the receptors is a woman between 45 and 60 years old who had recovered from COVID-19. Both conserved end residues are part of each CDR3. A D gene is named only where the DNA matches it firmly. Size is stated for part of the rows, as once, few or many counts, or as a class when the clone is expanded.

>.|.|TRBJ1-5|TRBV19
TGTGCCAGTAGCCCAATGAGACAGTTTAGCAATCAGCCCCAGCATTTT
CASSPMRQFSNQPQHF
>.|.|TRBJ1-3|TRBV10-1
TGCGCCAGCAGTGAGTCGACAGCTCCTCTGAGCTCTGGAAACACCATATATTTT
CASSESTAPLSSGNTIYF
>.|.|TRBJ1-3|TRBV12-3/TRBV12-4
TGTGCCAGCGGAGTCAGTCGAAACACCATATATTTT
CASGVSRNTIYF
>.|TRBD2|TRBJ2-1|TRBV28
TGTGCCAGCAGGCCAAGACTAGCGGGCTCCTACAATGAGCAGTTCTTC
CASRPRLAGSYNEQFF
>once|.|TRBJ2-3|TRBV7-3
TGTGCCAGCAGCTTAAACGCGGGGAGCACAGATACGCAGTATTTT
CASSLNAGSTDTQYF
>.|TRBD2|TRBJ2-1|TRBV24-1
TGTGCCACCAGTGAAGGACTAGTCAGGCCTACCTACAATGAGCAGTTCTTC
CATSEGLVRPTYNEQFF
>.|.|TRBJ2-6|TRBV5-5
TGTGCCAGCAGGTTACAGGCCCATCTCTCTGGGGCCAACGTCCTGACTTTC
CASRLQAHLSGANVLTF
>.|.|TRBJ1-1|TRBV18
TGTGCCAGCTCACCACCGGCAGGGGTGAACACTGAAGCTTTCTTT
CASSPPAGVNTEAFF
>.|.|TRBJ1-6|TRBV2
TGTGCCAGCAGTGGCGGCGCCACCATTAATTCACCCCTCCACTTT
CASSGGATINSPLHF
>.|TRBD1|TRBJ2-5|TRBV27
TGTGCCAGCAGTTTAGGACAGGGAGAGACCCAGTACTTC
CASSLGQGETQYF
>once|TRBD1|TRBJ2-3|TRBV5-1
TGCGCCAGCAGCTTACAGGGGGACACAGATACGCAGTATTTT
CASSLQGDTDTQYF
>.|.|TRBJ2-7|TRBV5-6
TGTGCCAGCAGCGGTCGGGTTACCTACGAGCAGTACTTC
CASSGRVTYEQYF
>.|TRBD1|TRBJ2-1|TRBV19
TGTGCCAGTAGGGGGACAGGGGGTGAGCAGTTCTTC
CASRGTGGEQFF
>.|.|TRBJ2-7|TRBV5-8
TGTGCCAGCAGCTTATTGCCCCGGGACTCATACTCCTACGAGCAGTACTTC
CASSLLPRDSYSYEQYF
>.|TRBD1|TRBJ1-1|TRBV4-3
TGCGCCAGCAGCCAAGATGGGACAGGGTTCGGAGAGACTGAAGCTTTCTTT
CASSQDGTGFGETEAFF
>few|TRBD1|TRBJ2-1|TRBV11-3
TGTGCCAGCAGCTCGGGACAGGGGTCCTACAATGAGCAGTTCTTC
CASSSGQGSYNEQFF
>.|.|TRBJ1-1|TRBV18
TGTGCCAGCTCACCAACCGCGCGAGGCATGAACACTGAAGCTTTCTTT
CASSPTARGMNTEAFF
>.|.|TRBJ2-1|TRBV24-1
TGTGCCACCTCGAGTACCACGAGGGCTGAGCAGTTCTTC
CATSSTTRAEQFF
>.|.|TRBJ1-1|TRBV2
TGTGCCAGCCGGGGAGACACGGCGAACACTGAAGCTTTCTTT
CASRGDTANTEAFF
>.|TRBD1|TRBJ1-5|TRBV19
TGTGCCAGTAGAGACAGGGTACGGGTACAGCCCCAGCATTTT
CASRDRVRVQPQHF
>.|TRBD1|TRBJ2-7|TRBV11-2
TGTGCCAGCAGCTACCACAGGGGCTACGAGCAGTACTTC
CASSYHRGYEQYF
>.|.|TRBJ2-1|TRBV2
TGTGCCAGCAACTATGCGTGGTCCAATGAGCAGTTCTTC
CASNYAWSNEQFF
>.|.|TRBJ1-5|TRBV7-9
TGTGCCAGCAGCTTATCGGCGGCCCAGGGGAATCAGCCCCAGCATTTT
CASSLSAAQGNQPQHF
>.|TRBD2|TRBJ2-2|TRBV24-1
TGTGCCACCAGTCCCGGGAGGTCAACCGGGGAGCTGTTTTTT
CATSPGRSTGELFF
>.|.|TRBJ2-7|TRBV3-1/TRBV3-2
TGTGCCAGCAGCCAAGGGACAAGGAGCTCCTACGAGCAGTACTTC
CASSQGTRSSYEQYF
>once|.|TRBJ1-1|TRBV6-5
TGTGCCAGCACCCCTCGGGGGGAGAACACTGAAGCTTTCTTT
CASTPRGENTEAFF
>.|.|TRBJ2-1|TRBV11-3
TGTGCCAGCAGCCACAGTTACAATGAGCAGTTCTTC
CASSHSYNEQFF
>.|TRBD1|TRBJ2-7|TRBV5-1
TGCGCCAGCAGCTCCCTCGGACAGGGGGCTTCCTACGAGCAGTACTTC
CASSSLGQGASYEQYF
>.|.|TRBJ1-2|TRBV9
TGTGCCAGCAGCGCCGTAGTCGTGACATCTGGCTACACCTTC
CASSAVVVTSGYTF
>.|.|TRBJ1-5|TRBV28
TGTGCCAGCAGTTTACTCGCAGAGCCCCAGCATTTT
CASSLLAEPQHF
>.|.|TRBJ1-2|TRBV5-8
TGTGCCAGCAGCTTTAGAGGGATGGAGGCGACGACGAGCTACACCTTC
CASSFRGMEATTSYTF
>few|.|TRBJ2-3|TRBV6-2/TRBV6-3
TGTGCCAGCAGCCCGACATCAGATACGCAGTATTTT
CASSPTSDTQYF
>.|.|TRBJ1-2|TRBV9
TGTGCCAGCAGCGTAGCTAAAAGCTACACCTTC
CASSVAKSYTF
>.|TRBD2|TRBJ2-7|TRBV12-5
TGTGCTAGTGCCTTAAAGGGACTAGCGGCTAGCTCCTACGAGCAGTACTTC
CASALKGLAASSYEQYF
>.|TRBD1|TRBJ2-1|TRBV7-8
TGTGCCAGCAGCTTAGCACAGGGGGTCCCCTACAATGAGCAGTTCTTC
CASSLAQGVPYNEQFF
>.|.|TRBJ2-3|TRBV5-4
TGTGCCAGCAGCTTGAAGTTGGGGGCAAGCACAGATACGCAGTATTTT
CASSLKLGASTDTQYF
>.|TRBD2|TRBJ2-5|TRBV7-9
TGTGCCAGCAGCTCTCGAGCGGGAGCGAGTGAAGAGACCCAGTACTTC
CASSSRAGASEETQYF
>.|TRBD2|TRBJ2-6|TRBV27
TGTGCCAGCAGTTTTTTAGCGGGGGCCGCTGGGGCCAACGTCCTGACTTTC
CASSFLAGAAGANVLTF
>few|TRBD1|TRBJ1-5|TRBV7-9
TGTGCCAGCAGCTCGGCGACAGGGGCGGGCAATCAGCCCCAGCATTTT
CASSSATGAGNQPQHF
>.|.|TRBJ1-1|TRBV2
TGTGCCAGCAGTGAGGGAGGTTGGCTCGGAGCTTTCTTT
CASSEGGWLGAFF
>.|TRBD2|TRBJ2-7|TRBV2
TGTGCCAGCATGGAGCGGGAGGGCCTCTACGAGCAGTACTTC
CASMEREGLYEQYF
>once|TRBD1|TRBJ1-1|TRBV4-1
TGCGCCAGCAGCCACCTCGGACAGGGTAACCCTGAAGCTTTCTTT
CASSHLGQGNPEAFF
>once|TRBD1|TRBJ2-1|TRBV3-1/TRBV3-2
TGTGCCAGCAGCCAATATCGACAGGGGGCAGGTAATGAGCAGTTCTTC
CASSQYRQGAGNEQFF
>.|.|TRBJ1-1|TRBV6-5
TGTGCCAGCACCCACATGGTGGGGGCAAACACTGAAGCTTTCTTT
CASTHMVGANTEAFF
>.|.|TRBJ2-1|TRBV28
TGTGCGAGCCGCGGCGGGTCCTACAATGAGCAGTTCTTC
CASRGGSYNEQFF
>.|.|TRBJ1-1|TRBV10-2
TGCGCCAGCACCCCGACGGGTAACACTGAAGCTTTCTTT
CASTPTGNTEAFF
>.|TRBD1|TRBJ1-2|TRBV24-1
TGTGCCACCAGTGAAGGCCAGGGGGCTGTTGGCTACACCTTC
CATSEGQGAVGYTF
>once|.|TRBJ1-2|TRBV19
TGTGCCAGTAGTATCCGAGGGCTTAACGGCTACACCTTC
CASSIRGLNGYTF
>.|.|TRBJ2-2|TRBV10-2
TGCGCCAGCACCATTCGAGGGGGTGGGGAGCTGTTTTTT
CASTIRGGGELFF
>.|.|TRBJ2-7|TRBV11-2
TGTGCCAGCAGCTTAGGCAGGCCCAGCGAGCAGTACTTC
CASSLGRPSEQYF
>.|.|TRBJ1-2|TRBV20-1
TGCAGTGCTAACTCCTTGCTCGGCTACACCTTC
CSANSLLGYTF